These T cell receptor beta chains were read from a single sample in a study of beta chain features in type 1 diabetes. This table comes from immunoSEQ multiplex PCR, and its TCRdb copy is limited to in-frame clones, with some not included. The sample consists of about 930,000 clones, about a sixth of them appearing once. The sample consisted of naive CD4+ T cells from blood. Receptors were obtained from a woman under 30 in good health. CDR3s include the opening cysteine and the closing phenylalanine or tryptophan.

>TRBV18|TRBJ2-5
CASSPGTDQETQYF
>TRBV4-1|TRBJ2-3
CASSKTGGVKGTDTQYF
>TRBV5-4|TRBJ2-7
CASSEQSGRAGEQYF
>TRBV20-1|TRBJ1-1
CRAGRHTEAFF
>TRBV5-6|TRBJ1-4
CASSFGENEKLFF
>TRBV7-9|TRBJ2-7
CASSSTTGILGYEQYF
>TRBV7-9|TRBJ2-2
CASSPFRVNTGELFF
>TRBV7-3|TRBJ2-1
CASSLGLAGGTYNEQFF
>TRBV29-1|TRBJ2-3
CSVEQGADTQYF
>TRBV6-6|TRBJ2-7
CASSTSDGYEQYF
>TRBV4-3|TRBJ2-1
CASSRESGRAYNEQFF
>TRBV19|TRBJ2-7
CASSIGTVASEQYF
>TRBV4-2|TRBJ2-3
CASSQVGGTVGTDTQYF
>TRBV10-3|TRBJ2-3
CAISLNQGQAGTDTQYF
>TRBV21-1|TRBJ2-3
CASSPNTGTDTDTQYF
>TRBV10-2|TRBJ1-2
CASSYRRVGVEATYGYTF
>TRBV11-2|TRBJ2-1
CASSFNDRVVNEQFF
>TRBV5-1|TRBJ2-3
CASSWGEARDTQYF